The 24 T cell receptor beta chains given below trace back to one sample, sequenced in a study of blood T cell repertoires in COVID-19 (dated by TCRdb to 2018 to 2020). The protocol used for the library was the immunoSEQ multiplex PCR assay. This is the immuneACCESS table as TCRdb keeps it, with only in-frame sequences that have V and J called. A part of the clones is gone; compared with another copy, unresolved V genes explain less than half, and the rest is unexplained. Counted in this sample were tens of thousands of clones; 80% to 90% of them appeared once. The biggest ten clones account for roughly 5.6% of the sample. Material: peripheral blood. The receptor set was obtained from a human donor in a cohort sampled during active COVID-19.

The rearrangement uses TRBV18 and TRBJ2-7; D call uncertain. Trimming stripped 2 bases from V and 7 bases from J, with 9 bases between. CDR1 and CDR2 (germline): KGHSH, LQKENI. This CDR3 contains 12 residues. CDR3 in DNA: TGTGCCAGCTCACCAAGGCCGGAGGAGCAGTACTTC. Translated: CASSPRPEEQYF.

The V and J genes are TRBV18 and TRBJ1-1, with TRBD1 matching 9 bases. With V trimmed by 3 bases and J by 6 bases, 8 bases remained unmatched. From germline, CDR1 is KGHSH and CDR2 LQKENI. The CDR3 loop spans 15 amino acids. CDR3 nucleotide sequence: TGTGCCAGCTCACCGATAGGACAGGGGTTCTCTGAAGCTTTCTTT. Encoded protein: CASSPIGQGFSEAFF.

As concerns this clone: The same CDR3 is also encoded by other DNA sequences in this sample. The chain has TRBV5-1 and TRBJ1-1, with a tentative D call TRBD1 (6 bases). The germline CDR1 and CDR2 sequences are SGHRS and YFSETQ. V was cut by 0 bases and J by 0 bases, with 9 bases left in between. This CDR3 is 15 amino acids long. The CDR3 DNA reads TGCGCCAGCAGCTTGGGCCAGGGGCTGAACACTGAAGCTTTCTTT. Protein: CASSLGQGLNTEAFF.

The chain recombines TRBV2 with TRBJ2-5, with 9 bases aligning to TRBD2. CDR3 length equals 15 residues. The V gene's germline CDR1 is SNHLY and CDR2 FYNNEI. V lost 3 bases to trimming and J lost 4 bases; unmatched junction nucleotides: 6. CDR3 in amino acids: CASSDVAGGGETQYF. Written as DNA, the CDR3 is TGTGCCAGCAGTGACGTCGCGGGAGGGGGAGAGACCCAGTACTTC.

This rearrangement joins TRBV6-5 to TRBJ2-7; D gene uncertain. This CDR3 contains 16 residues. Trimming removed 2 bases at V and 0 bases at J, with 14 bases between. Germline lookup yields CDR1 MNHEY and CDR2 SVGAGI. The CDR3 DNA reads as TGTGCCAGCAGTTACCGCCGATTCGGGTTCTCCTACGAGCAGTACTTC. As protein: CASSYRRFGFSYEQYF.

The chain is built from TRBV30 and TRBJ1-6; D is unresolved. Germline assignment: CDR1 GTSNPN and CDR2 SVGIG (reference sequence). This CDR3 has 13 residues. Deletions cut 4 bases from V and 5 bases from J, with 9 bases between. In DNA, the CDR3 is TGTGCCTGGACGCGGCTTGATAATTCACCCCTCCACTTT. Its translation: CAWTRLDNSPLHF.

The rearrangement joins TRBV6-5 to TRBJ1-2; D perhaps matches TRBD1 (6 bases). V was clipped by 4 bases and J by 3 bases, with 15 bases between them. Germline lookup yields CDR1 MNHEY and CDR2 SVGAGI. The CDR3 is 15 amino acids. CDR3 amino acids: CASSLSTGTDYGYTF. Written as DNA, the CDR3 is TGTGCCAGCAGTTTATCCACAGGGACCGACTATGGCTACACCTTC.

This chain uses TRBV6-5 with TRBJ1-5, with D maybe TRBD1 (5 bases). CDR3 length: 15 residues. V gave up 0 bases and J gave up 4 bases, with 10 bases separating them. From germline, CDR1 is MNHEY and CDR2 SVGAGI. CDR3 in amino acids: CASSYSSTGNQPQHF. Written as DNA, the CDR3 is TGTGCCAGCAGTTACTCGTCTACAGGAAATCAGCCCCAGCATTTT.

This sequence joins TRBV5-1 and TRBJ2-5; D remains ambiguous. Germline V CDR1 and CDR2: SGHRS, YFSETQ. V lost 1 base and J lost 1, with 8 bases in between. The CDR3 contains 14 residues. The CDR3 is CASSLSAGQETQYF. For the CDR3, the DNA is TGCGCCAGCAGCTTGTCGGCAGGCCAAGAGACCCAGTACTTC.

This chain joins TRBV5-6 and TRBJ2-7; 8 nucleotides line up with TRBD2. Trimming removed 4 bases from V and 3 bases from J; junction bases left unmatched: 9. The CDR3 covers 15 residues. Germline V gene data show CDR1 as SGHDT and CDR2 as YYEEEE. CDR3 in amino acids: CASSPRAGGGYEQYF. The DNA for the CDR3 is TGTGCCAGCAGCCCCAGGGCGGGGGGCGGCTACGAGCAGTACTTC.

This chain connects TRBV5-4 to TRBJ2-5; 8 nucleotides align to TRBD2. Germline V CDR1 and CDR2: SGHNT, YYREEE (reference sequence). The J segment lost 5 bases and the V segment lost 4 bases, leaving 10 bases of the junction unmatched. The CDR3 loop spans 15 amino acids. CDR3 coding DNA: TGTGCCAGCAGCCGAAGCGGGAGCCCCGAGGAGACCCAGTACTTC. As protein: CASSRSGSPEETQYF.

The V gene is TRBV6-6, the J gene TRBJ1-5, with 7 bases aligning to TRBD1. Germline assignment: CDR1 MNHNY and CDR2 SVGAGI (reference sequence). This CDR3 has 15 residues. V was clipped by 4 bases and J by 5 bases; unmatched bases: 8. CDR3 DNA sequence: TGTGCCAGCAGTTCCCAGGGGGTCGGGGATCAGCCCCAGCATTTT. The encoded protein is CASSSQGVGDQPQHF.

The chain has TRBV6-2 or TRBV6-3 and TRBJ1-6, with D hard to call. The V gene's germline CDR1 is MNHEY and CDR2 SVGEGT. The CDR3 sequence is 11 residues long. Deletions cut 4 bases from V and 14 bases from J, with 9 bases between. The CDR3 here is CASSLPSTLHF. The CDR3 DNA reads TGTGCCAGCAGTTTGCCAAGCACCCTCCACTTT.

The V gene is TRBV5-4, the J gene TRBJ2-3, with TRBD2 as a possible D gene (6 bases). Trimming pared 4 bases from V and 4 bases from J, leaving 19 bases between. Per germline, CDR1 SGHNT and CDR2 YYREEE (reference sequence). There are 16 residues in the CDR3. CDR3 sequence reads: CASSPATASGADTQYF. For the CDR3, the DNA is TGTGCCAGCAGCCCCGCAACAGCGTCGGGGGCAGATACGCAGTATTTT.

The genes are TRBV27 and TRBJ2-2, with 8 bases identical to TRBD2. Germline trimming cut 2 bases from V and 7 bases from J; bases unmatched to any gene: 6. CDR3 length: 15 amino acids. The germline CDR1 and CDR2 sequences are MNHEY and SMNVEV (reference sequence). CDR3 sequence: CASSLVRGGYGELFF. The CDR3 nucleotides are TGTGCCAGCAGTTTAGTCCGGGGGGGATACGGGGAGCTGTTTTTT.

The chain joins TRBV19 to TRBJ2-2; TRBD2 matches 10 bases. Looked up from germline, CDR1 is LNHDA and CDR2 is SQIVND (reference sequence). CDR3 length: 14 amino acids. Unmatched junction bases numbered 4, after V lost 7 bases and J lost 5 bases. CDR3 amino acids: CASKEREGTGELFF. CDR3 sequence (DNA): TGTGCCAGTAAGGAGCGGGAGGGAACCGGGGAGCTGTTTTTT.

V gene TRBV7-6 combines with J gene TRBJ2-1, with TRBD1 matching 8 bases. Germline V CDR1 and CDR2: SGHVS, FNYEAQ. Unmatched junction bases numbered 2, after V lost 3 bases and J lost 4 bases. This CDR3 is 14 amino acids long. In DNA form, the CDR3 reads TGTGCCAGCAGCTTCCGGGACAGGTACAATGAGCAGTTCTTC. It codes for CASSFRDRYNEQFF. The full variable domain, in which reference TRBV7-6 and TRBJ2-1 provide the parts outside the CDR3, is GAGVSQSPRYKVTKRGQDVALRCDPISGHVSLYWYRQALGQGPEFLTYFNYEAQQDKSGLPNDRFSAERPEGSISTLTIQRTEQRDSAMYRCASSFRDRYNEQFFGPGTRLTVL.

V usage is TRBV15 and J usage is TRBJ2-3; 7 bases fit TRBD1. The CDR3 sequence is 17 residues long. The germline gives CDR1 LNHNV, CDR2 YYDKDF (reference sequence). V gave up 0 bases and J gave up 0 bases; unmatched junction bases: 6. Here the CDR3 DNA reads TGTGCCACCAGCAGAGACCCAGGGGGTACTAGCACAGATACGCAGTATTTT. Its translation: CATSRDPGGTSTDTQYF.

The rearrangement uses TRBV28 and TRBJ1-5; D gene uncertain. The CDR3 contains 17 residues. Trimming shortened V by 2 bases and J by 2 bases, and 16 bases separated the two germline ends. CDR1 MDHEN and CDR2 SYDVKM come from the germline V gene. The CDR3 loop reads CASSLRQGGQGNQPQHF. CDR3 nucleotides: TGTGCCAGCAGTTTAAGGCAAGGAGGGCAGGGCAATCAGCCCCAGCATTTT.

The chain carries TRBV6-1 and TRBJ2-1, with no clear D. Germline-derived CDR1 and CDR2 are MNHNS and SASEGT. V was pared by 2 bases and J by 9 bases, with 17 bases between. The CDR3 spans 15 residues. CDR3 loop: CASSETQIRRGEQFF. Written as DNA, the CDR3 is TGTGCCAGCAGTGAAACTCAAATTAGGAGAGGTGAGCAGTTCTTC.

The rearrangement joins TRBV5-4 to TRBJ2-2, with D possibly being TRBD2 (6 bases). With 2 bases removed from V and 7 bases from J, the gap between germline ends came to 21 bases. Germline V CDR1 and CDR2: SGHNT, YYREEE (reference sequence). CDR3 length: 17 amino acids. In DNA, the CDR3 is TGTGCCAGCAGCTTTTCAGTGGGGGGTAGCTTGGGCGGGGAGCTGTTTTTT. Amino acids: CASSFSVGGSLGGELFF.

About this clone itself: Other DNA sequences in the sample encode the same CDR3. The chain couples TRBV6-5 to TRBJ1-1; unclear D gene. The CDR3 sequence is 13 residues long. Between the trimmed V and J ends, which lost 3 bases and 1 base, there was a span of 6 bases. Germline-derived CDR1 and CDR2 are MNHEY and SVGAGI. CDR3 nucleotides: TGTGCCAGCAGTTATACGGGGAACACTGAAGCTTTCTTT. It is translated as CASSYTGNTEAFF.

V usage is TRBV4-1 and J usage is TRBJ2-3, with 8 bases aligning to TRBD2. Germline loops: CDR1 MGHRA, CDR2 YSYEKL. V gave up 1 base and J gave up 1 base; unmatched junction bases: 7. CDR3 length: 17 residues. Here the CDR3 DNA reads TGCGCCAGCAGCCAAGGCATCAGCGGGAGTGGCACAGATACGCAGTATTTT. Translating it yields CASSQGISGSGTDTQYF.

The genes are TRBV15 and TRBJ2-3; TRBD2 might be the D (6 bases). V lost 8 bases and J 3 bases, leaving 18 bases between the germline ends. The CDR3 runs 15 residues. Germline CDR1 is LNHNV and CDR2 is YYDKDF (reference sequence). CDR3 nucleotide sequence: TGTGCCACCTCCCGTAGCGGAGGTGGGACAGATACGCAGTATTTT. The encoded protein is CATSRSGGGTDTQYF.